The 25 T cell receptor beta chains below were found in one sample sequenced in a study of shared clonotypes between healthy human individuals. The repertoire was sequenced with immunoSEQ multiplex PCR; TCRdb's copy has only in-frame clones and lacks some. The repertoire includes about 1 million clones, about 75% of them detected once, and about 1.5% sits in the top ten. Sequencing was performed on memory CD4+ T cells sorted from blood. Noted subset: CD45RA-negative fraction. The receptors were sampled from a man younger than 30 in good health.

The chain links TRBV5-1 to TRBJ2-2; TRBD1 agrees at 9 bases. The V and J ends lost 3 bases and 6 bases, in that order; junction bases with no gene match: 0. CDR1 is SGHRS and CDR2 is YFSETQ in the germline V gene. This CDR3 region has 13 residues. The CDR3 loop is CASSWDRAGELFF. The CDR3 nucleotides read TGCGCCAGCAGCTGGGACAGGGCCGGGGAGCTGTTTTTT.

This clone was picked up one time. The chain is built from TRBV6-6 and TRBJ2-2; D assignment may be TRBD1 or TRBD2 (6 bases each). The germline CDR1 and CDR2 sequences are MNHNY and SVGAGI (reference sequence). The CDR3 extends over 16 amino acids. Trimming stripped 2 bases from V and 5 bases from J, with 15 bases between. As DNA, the CDR3 is TGTGCCAGCAGTTACACAAGGGGGGCTCGGACCGGGGAGCTGTTTTTT. Protein product: CASSYTRGARTGELFF.

The genes are TRBV27 and TRBJ2-2; D is unresolved. This CDR3 is built from 15 residues. CDR1 is MNHEY, CDR2 SMNVEV, per germline (reference sequence). V was clipped by 5 bases and J by 1 base, with 11 bases between them. CDR3 in amino acids: CASSLVRMNTGELFF. In nucleotides, the CDR3 is TGTGCCAGCAGTCTGGTGAGGATGAACACCGGGGAGCTGTTTTTT.

This clone was counted between two and nine times. The chain uses TRBV28 and TRBJ2-7; 12 bases are a match to TRBD2. The CDR3 covers 16 residues. The V gene's germline CDR1 is MDHEN and CDR2 SYDVKM. The V gene end was trimmed by 2 bases and the J gene end by 2 bases; junction bases not matched to a gene: 4. CDR3 sequence: CASSLTSGRWTYEQYF. The CDR3 DNA follows: TGTGCCAGCAGTTTAACTAGCGGGAGGTGGACCTACGAGCAGTACTTC.

The J gene is TRBJ2-5, the V gene TRBV6-5; D ambiguous. Germline V gives CDR1 MNHEY, CDR2 SVGAGI. CDR3 length: 15 residues. Trimming shortened V by 2 bases and J by 5 bases, and 15 bases separated the two germline ends. The DNA of the CDR3 is TGTGCCAGCAGTTACGGCCTCCCAGGAACGGAGACCCAGTACTTC. This codes for CASSYGLPGTETQYF.

The chain combines TRBV5-4 with TRBJ2-6; the D is unclear. Germline CDR1 and CDR2: SGHNT and YYREEE (reference sequence). CDR3 size: 15 residues. The V end was cut by 4 bases, the J end by 1 base, with 9 bases between. The CDR3 spells CASSQDPSGANVLTF. The CDR3 DNA follows: TGTGCCAGCAGCCAGGACCCTTCTGGGGCCAACGTCCTGACTTTC. The full variable domain, its missing parts supplied by reference TRBV5-4 and TRBJ2-6, is ETGVTQSPTHLIKTRGQQVTLRCSSQSGHNTVSWYQQALGQGPQFIFQYYREEENGRGNFPPRFSGLQFPNYSSELNVNALELDDSALYLCASSQDPSGANVLTFGAGSRLTVL.

Comments on this clone: Distinct nucleotide sequences in the sample also encode this CDR3. This chain uses TRBV5-4 with TRBJ2-3, with D tentatively TRBD1 or TRBD2 (6 bases each). Trimming shortened V by 6 bases and J by 1 base, and 12 bases separated the two germline ends. CDR1 and CDR2 from the germline V gene are SGHNT and YYREEE (reference sequence). The CDR3 covers 14 residues. The CDR3 nucleotides are TGTGCCAGCACTCCTGGGGGGCGCACAGATACGCAGTATTTT. It translates to CASTPGGRTDTQYF.

This clone was detected only a few times. The chain couples TRBV2 to TRBJ1-6; D not certain. Trimming cost V 3 bases and J 8 bases, with 11 bases left between them. Germline V CDR1 and CDR2: SNHLY, FYNNEI. This CDR3 has 14 amino acids. The DNA for the CDR3 is TGTGCCAGCAGTGACATCGAAGAGGATTCACCCCTCCACTTT. Its protein is CASSDIEEDSPLHF.

The CDR3 region is CAWSVQGNDINIQYF. CDR3 sequence (DNA): TGTGCCTGGAGTGTCCAGGGTAACGATATAAACATTCAGTACTTC. The V gene is TRBV30, the J gene TRBJ2-4; a weak D match, TRBD1 (5 bases). This CDR3 has 15 amino acids. V lost 0 bases and J 6 bases, leaving 15 bases between the germline ends. CDR1 GTSNPN and CDR2 SVGIG come from the germline V gene (reference sequence).

V and J are TRBV5-1 and TRBJ2-5; D not certain. CDR3 length equals 14 residues. Trimming shortened V by 4 bases and J by 0 bases, and 10 bases separated the two germline ends. Germline CDR1 is SGHRS and CDR2 is YFSETQ. This chain's CDR3 is CASSNPTYQETQYF. The CDR3 DNA reads TGCGCCAGCAGCAACCCAACGTACCAAGAGACCCAGTACTTC. Looking up the rest from reference TRBV5-1 and TRBJ2-5 gives the full variable domain: KAGVTQTPRYLIKTRGQQVTLSCSPISGHRSVSWYQQTPGQGLQFLFEYFSETQRNKGNFPGRFSGRQFSNSRSEMNVSTLELGDSALYLCASSNPTYQETQYFGPGTRLLVL.

This chain connects TRBV30 to TRBJ1-5; D is perhaps TRBD1 (6 bases). CDR3 length equals 13 residues. Germline loops: CDR1 GTSNPN, CDR2 SVGIG (reference sequence). Trimming shortened V by 1 base and J by 4 bases, and 8 bases separated the two germline ends. CDR3 sequence (DNA): TGTGCCTGGAGTGGGGGGCTGAATCAGCCCCAGCATTTT. Its translation: CAWSGGLNQPQHF. The variable domain in full, with the rest retrieved from reference TRBV30 and TRBJ1-5, is SQTIHQWPATLVQPVGSPLSLECTVEGTSNPNLYWYRQAAGRGLQLLFYSVGIGQISSEVPQNLSASRPQDRQFILSSKKLLLSDSGFYLCAWSGGLNQPQHFGDGTRLSIL.

This clone was counted once. The V gene is TRBV23-1, the J gene TRBJ1-1; 8 nucleotides align to TRBD1. Being an ORF, TRBV23-1 has a function that is uncertain. V shed 0 bases, J shed 3 bases, and the junction held 24 bases outside the gene matches. The CDR3 is 22 amino acids. CDR3 residues: CASSQSIRQGPLDPPLDTEAFF. Here the CDR3 DNA reads TGCGCCAGCAGTCAATCTATCCGACAGGGGCCGTTGGACCCCCCGTTGGACACTGAAGCTTTCTTT.

The chain couples TRBV7-8 to TRBJ2-3, with D unresolved. CDR1 is SGHVS and CDR2 is FQNEAQ in the germline V gene. This CDR3 is built from 12 residues. Trimming took off 6 bases at V and 4 bases at J, with 8 bases between the two ends. The CDR3 here is CASRGNPDTQYF. DNA for the CDR3: TGTGCCAGCAGGGGAAATCCAGATACGCAGTATTTT.

In nucleotides, the CDR3 is TGTGCCAGCAGCGTAGAGGGGGCGCCTGGAAACACCATATATTTT. As protein: CASSVEGAPGNTIYF. J is TRBJ1-3 and V is TRBV9; TRBD1 aligns across 7 bases. Germline-derived CDR1 and CDR2 are SGDLS and YYNGEE. The CDR3 is made up of 15 amino acids. J lost 2 bases, V lost 0 bases, and 2 bases had no gene match.

The table lists this clone with many counts. The chain links TRBV30 to TRBJ1-1; tentatively, D is TRBD1 (5 bases). Deletions cut 0 bases from V and 11 bases from J, with 16 bases between. CDR3 size: 13 residues. Germline assignment: CDR1 GTSNPN and CDR2 SVGIG (reference sequence). CDR3 sequence (DNA): TGTGCCTGGAGTGTCCCCGCGGCAGGGCGGGCTTTCTTT. This encodes CAWSVPAAGRAFF. The variable domain in full, with the rest retrieved from reference TRBV30 and TRBJ1-1, is SQTIHQWPATLVQPVGSPLSLECTVEGTSNPNLYWYRQAAGRGLQLLFYSVGIGQISSEVPQNLSASRPQDRQFILSSKKLLLSDSGFYLCAWSVPAAGRAFFGQGTRLTVV.

This clone appeared once. V usage is TRBV27 and J usage is TRBJ2-7; D is unresolved. The V end lost 4 bases, the J end lost 7 bases, and 14 bases lay between the germline ends. CDR3 size: 13 residues. The germline CDR1 and CDR2 sequences are MNHEY and SMNVEV (reference sequence). The CDR3 protein is CASSSLVGGEQYF. The DNA of the CDR3 is TGTGCCAGCAGTTCCCTAGTAGGTGGAGAGCAGTACTTC.

The chain uses TRBV28 and TRBJ2-5, with a tentative D call TRBD1 (6 bases). V lost 1 base and J 5 bases, leaving 11 bases between the germline ends. Looked up from germline, CDR1 is MDHEN and CDR2 is SYDVKM. There are 14 residues in the CDR3. The CDR3 DNA sequence: TGTGCCAGCAGTTTATCGGACAGATCCGAGACCCAGTACTTC. This codes for CASSLSDRSETQYF.

The V gene is TRBV4-1, the J gene TRBJ1-1; TRBD1 matches at 9 bases. The length of the CDR3 is 14 residues. Germline CDR1 MGHRA, CDR2 YSYEKL. Germline trimming cut 2 bases from V and 6 bases from J; bases unmatched to any gene: 4. The CDR3 protein is CASSQRQGDSEAFF. CDR3 nucleotides: TGCGCCAGCAGCCAAAGACAGGGGGACTCTGAAGCTTTCTTT.

The chain joins TRBV18 to TRBJ2-2; D gene unclear. Germline-derived CDR1 and CDR2 are KGHSH and LQKENI. The CDR3 runs 17 residues. Trimming pared 0 bases from V and 3 bases from J, leaving 14 bases between. The CDR3 loop is CASSPPTSDPHTGELFF. Written as DNA, the CDR3 is TGTGCCAGCTCACCACCGACTTCAGACCCCCACACCGGGGAGCTGTTTTTT. Full variable domain (outside the CDR3, taken from reference TRBV18 and TRBJ2-2): NAGVMQNPRHLVRRRGQEARLRCSPMKGHSHVYWYRQLPEEGLKFMVYLQKENIIDESGMPKERFSAEFPKEGPSILRIQQVVRGDSAAYFCASSPPTSDPHTGELFFGEGSRLTVL.

V gene TRBV6-5 combines with J gene TRBJ2-5; possible D gene TRBD1, 6 bases. The germline V and J ends were trimmed by 4 bases and 7 bases, with 19 bases remaining between them. CDR3 length: 15 amino acids. Looked up from germline, CDR1 is MNHEY and CDR2 is SVGAGI. CDR3 sequence (DNA): TGTGCCAGCAGTTGGGACAACGGTGCTGGAACGACCCAGTACTTC. Protein product: CASSWDNGAGTTQYF.

For this clone: Other DNA variants within this sample encode the same CDR3. The chain links TRBV6-6 to TRBJ2-3, with D unclear. The CDR3 loop spans 12 amino acids. V lost 0 bases to trimming and J lost 6 bases, with 4 bases between them. The germline V gene encodes CDR1 MNHNY and CDR2 SVGAGI (reference sequence). DNA for the CDR3: TGTGCCAGCAGTTACTCCGGTGATACGCAGTATTTT. The encoded protein is CASSYSGDTQYF.

The chain links TRBV5-4 to TRBJ2-3, with D perhaps matching TRBD2 (5 bases). The CDR3 spans 14 residues. Trimming took off 4 bases at V and 1 base at J, with 10 bases between the two ends. CDR1 is SGHNT and CDR2 is YYREEE in the germline V gene (reference sequence). The CDR3 nucleotides read TGTGCCAGCAGCGAGGCCGGGGGCACAGATACGCAGTATTTT. It yields the protein CASSEAGGTDTQYF. The complete variable domain, with remaining parts taken from reference TRBV5-4 and TRBJ2-3, reads ETGVTQSPTHLIKTRGQQVTLRCSSQSGHNTVSWYQQALGQGPQFIFQYYREEENGRGNFPPRFSGLQFPNYSSELNVNALELDDSALYLCASSEAGGTDTQYFGPGTRLTVL.

V gene TRBV28 combines with J gene TRBJ2-7; D uncertain. This CDR3 region has 14 residues. The germline V gene has CDR1 MDHEN and CDR2 SYDVKM. V gave up 2 bases and J gave up 2 bases, with 10 bases separating them. Here the CDR3 DNA reads TGTGCCAGCAGTTTAAAAGGAGCTGCCTACGAGCAGTACTTC. This sequence encodes CASSLKGAAYEQYF.

The CDR3 nucleotides read TGTGCCAGCTCATCCTCACCGGGCTACGAGCAGTACTTC. Its protein product is CASSSSPGYEQYF. The J gene is TRBJ2-7, the V gene TRBV18; D not resolved. The CDR3 has 13 residues. Trimming removed 5 bases from V and 3 bases from J, with 11 bases in between. Germline CDR1 KGHSH, CDR2 LQKENI.

In this sample, this clone turned up many times. The chain is built from TRBV19 and TRBJ2-3; D might be TRBD1 (6 bases). The germline V and J ends were trimmed by 7 bases and 3 bases, with 8 bases remaining between them. CDR1 LNHDA and CDR2 SQIVND come from the germline V gene (reference sequence). This CDR3 is 12 amino acids long. For the CDR3, the DNA is TGTGCCAGTATGGGACAAACAGATACGCAGTATTTT. Its translation: CASMGQTDTQYF.